A few counts support the clone carrying this TCR beta chain. On the basis of clinical symptoms, serum thyroxine and TRAb, thyroid ultrasound and orbital computed tomography, diagnoses were made. This specimen comes from a study of T cells in Graves' hyperthyroidism and ophthalmopathy. The overall study: At the time of initial diagnosis and before any treatment, peripheral blood was collected.

RNA transcripts were the template for amplifying TCR beta CDR3 regions. The HTBI primer set served for first-round RT-PCR of the TCR CDR3. Via MiXCR, TCRdb re-called the multiplex PCR reads, giving one row per CDR3 protein. The data contain fewer than 650,000 distinct CDR3 sequences, approximately 14% of them seen just once; the ten biggest clones take up approximately 4.3%. Trimming left V 6 bases short and J 0 bases short, with 17 bases between. In germline, CDR1 is SNHLY, CDR2 FYNNEI. The CDR3 length is 16 residues. The clonotype originates from a woman in her thirties or forties with Graves' ophthalmopathy. This chain connects TRBV2 to TRBJ1-1; perhaps TRBD1 as D (5 bases). The sample taken for sequencing was blood. The CDR3 sequence is CASRGERGSLNTEAFF. As DNA, the CDR3 is TGTGCCAGCAGAGGGGAGAGGGGCAGCCTGAACACTGAAGCTTTCTTT.